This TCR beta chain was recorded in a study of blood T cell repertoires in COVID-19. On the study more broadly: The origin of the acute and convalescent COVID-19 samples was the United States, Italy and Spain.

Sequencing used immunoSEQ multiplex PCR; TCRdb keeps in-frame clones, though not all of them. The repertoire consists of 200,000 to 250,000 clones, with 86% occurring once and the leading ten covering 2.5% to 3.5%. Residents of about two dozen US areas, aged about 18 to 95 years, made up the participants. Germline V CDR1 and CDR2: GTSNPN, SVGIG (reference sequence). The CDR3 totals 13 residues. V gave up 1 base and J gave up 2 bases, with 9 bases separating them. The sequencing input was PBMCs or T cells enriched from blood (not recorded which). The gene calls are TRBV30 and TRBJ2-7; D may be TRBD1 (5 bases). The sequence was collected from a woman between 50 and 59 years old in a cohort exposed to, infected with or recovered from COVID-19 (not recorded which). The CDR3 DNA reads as TGTGCCTGGAGTGGGACAACTCCCTACGAGCAGTACTTC. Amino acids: CAWSGTTPYEQYF.